A single sample is the source of the 19 T cell receptor beta chains below, sequenced in a study of regulatory T cells in long-lasting Graves disease. Indicated time point: persistent/refractory GD, antithyroid drugs over 5 years with positive TRAb. PBMC RNA was the source of the TCR library. Arm-PCR with iRepertoire HTBI primers amplified the CDR3 regions for these TCR beta libraries. TCRdb re-analysed the multiplex PCR reads in MiXCR, keeping a single row per CDR3 protein. The sample shows 350,000 to 450,000 distinct CDR3 sequences, approximately 23% of them seen only once. The sample was peripheral blood mononuclear cells (PBMCs), taken when the disease was refractory, from a patient treated with antithyroid drugs. These receptors were collected from a middle-aged woman with Graves disease.

This clonotype was recorded many times. The chain recombines TRBV11-2 with TRBJ2-7; 11 bases align to TRBD1. From germline, CDR1 is SGHAT and CDR2 FQNNGV. Trimming removed 7 bases from V and 3 bases from J; junction bases left unmatched: 5. The CDR3 sequence is 14 residues long. The CDR3 here is CASTGGTGGYEQYF. CDR3 in DNA: TGTGCCAGCACCGGAGGGACAGGGGGCTACGAGCAGTACTTC.

This clonotype has just a few counts. The chain has TRBV7-9 and TRBJ1-6; no reliable D call. V shed 1 base and J shed 11 bases, with 3 bases lying between them. There are 11 residues in the CDR3. Germline V lookup: CDR1 SEHNR, CDR2 FQNEAQ (reference sequence). CDR3 residues: CASSLEAPLHF. Written as DNA, the CDR3 is TGTGCCAGCAGCTTAGAAGCACCCCTCCACTTT.

The CDR3 here is CASSRYGLAGAGDTQYF. In DNA, the CDR3 is TGTGCCAGCAGTCGTTATGGACTAGCGGGAGCTGGAGATACGCAGTATTTT. This rearrangement joins TRBV14 to TRBJ2-3; 13 bases fit TRBD2. Trimming removed 6 bases from V and 5 bases from J; junction bases left unmatched: 11. In germline, CDR1 is SGHDN, CDR2 FVKESK. The CDR3 length is 17 residues.

This clonotype was recorded at least ten times. The rearrangement uses TRBV11-2 and TRBJ1-6; D gene ambiguous. From germline, CDR1 is SGHAT and CDR2 FQNNGV. CDR3 length: 13 amino acids. Trimming stripped 4 bases from V and 7 bases from J, with 8 bases between. CDR3 protein: CASSSLINSPLHF. CDR3 sequence (DNA): TGTGCCAGCAGCTCGCTAATAAATTCACCCCTCCACTTT.

This CDR3 is CAISPSGEADTQYF. The CDR3 nucleotides are TGTGCCATCAGCCCTAGCGGGGAGGCAGATACGCAGTATTTT. The chain uses TRBV10-3 and TRBJ2-3; 9 positions agree with TRBD2. The germline V gene encodes CDR1 ENHRY and CDR2 SYGVKD. Trimming took 6 bases from V and 4 from J; bases not matched to a gene: 5. This CDR3 has 14 amino acids.

This chain links TRBV19 with TRBJ1-5, with TRBD1 identical over 11 bases. After removal of 5 bases from V and 6 bases from J, the junction contained 3 bases not matched to a gene. The CDR3 consists of 14 residues. Germline CDR1 is LNHDA and CDR2 is SQIVND (reference sequence). The CDR3 here is CASSGQGATQPQHF. CDR3 nucleotides: TGTGCCAGTAGTGGACAGGGGGCCACTCAGCCCCAGCATTTT.

This clonotype was counted between two and nine times. The chain carries TRBV28 and TRBJ1-1; 8 positions match TRBD1. Germline assignment: CDR1 MDHEN and CDR2 SYDVKM. The CDR3 has 13 amino acids. The junction had 5 bases not matched to a gene; V was cut back by 6 bases and J by 5 bases. The CDR3 coding sequence is TGTGCCAGCAGATCAGGGGGCCGTACTGAAGCTTTCTTT. Translating gives CASRSGGRTEAFF.

This chain uses TRBV24-1 with TRBJ2-5; weak D call: TRBD1 (6 bases). Trimming removed 4 bases from V and 8 bases from J, with 16 bases in between. Germline CDR1 is KGHDR and CDR2 is SFDVKD. This CDR3 has 14 residues. CDR3 sequence: CATSDRDTFGTQYF. In DNA, the CDR3 is TGTGCCACCAGTGACCGGGACACGTTCGGCACCCAGTACTTC.

This clonotype was seen repeatedly, ten times or more. The rearrangement uses TRBV28 and TRBJ2-4; possible D gene TRBD2, 5 bases. CDR1 MDHEN and CDR2 SYDVKM come from the germline V gene. The CDR3 consists of 14 residues. Trimming took off 5 bases at V and 6 bases at J, with 14 bases between the two ends. In nucleotides, the CDR3 is TGTGCCAGCAGTCGGGTGGACTGGGGAAACATTCAGTACTTC. Protein: CASSRVDWGNIQYF.

In this sample, this clonotype turned up a few times. This chain connects TRBV29-1 to TRBJ2-7, with 8 positions matching TRBD1. V was clipped by 7 bases and J by 5 bases; unmatched bases: 10. Germline V lookup: CDR1 SQVTM, CDR2 ANQGSEA. The CDR3 extends over 13 amino acids. As DNA, the CDR3 is TGCAGCGCGCTGATAGGACAGGGCCACGAGCAGTACTTC. The encoded protein is CSALIGQGHEQYF.

This clonotype was seen at least ten times. The chain recombines TRBV12-3 or TRBV12-4 with TRBJ2-5; 9 bases fit TRBD2. The CDR3 spans 16 residues. V shed 0 bases and J 5 bases; nucleotides not matched to a gene: 7. CDR3 nucleotide sequence: TGTGCCAGCAGTTTAGCCTCCGGGACTAGCAGTGAGACCCAGTACTTC. Its translation is CASSLASGTSSETQYF.

This clonotype has a handful of counts. The V and J genes are TRBV6-1 and TRBJ1-1, with D hard to call. Germline CDR1 is MNHNS and CDR2 is SASEGT. CDR3 size: 11 residues. V was shortened by 10 bases and J by 4 bases, with 10 bases between the two germline ends. CDR3 in amino acids: CATSRSTEAFF. The CDR3 DNA reads TGTGCCACCTCCCGGAGCACTGAAGCTTTCTTT.

This clonotype has just a few counts. The V call is TRBV5-1, the J call TRBJ2-7, with 8 bases identical to TRBD2. CDR1 is SGHRS, CDR2 YFSETQ, per germline. CDR3 size: 16 residues. Trimming took 4 bases from V and 0 from J; bases not matched to a gene: 9. The CDR3 sequence is CASSPGGVIPSYEQYF. CDR3 nucleotide sequence: TGCGCCAGCAGCCCGGGAGGGGTTATCCCCTCCTACGAGCAGTACTTC.

Ten or more counts support this clonotype. V gene TRBV6-1 combines with J gene TRBJ2-7; the match to TRBD2 covers 8 bases. Germline V gene lookup returns CDR1 MNHNS and CDR2 SASEGT. The ends lost 4 bases at V and 1 base at J; junction bases unmatched: 6. The CDR3 is 15 amino acids. CDR3 nucleotide sequence: TGTGCCAGCAGTGGCCGAGGCGGGAGGTCCTACGAGCAGTACTTC. This encodes CASSGRGGRSYEQYF.

This clonotype showed up many times. CDR3 nucleotide sequence: TGCAGTGTGGCTACCAAAGAGACCCAGTACTTC. It yields the protein CSVATKETQYF. V gene TRBV20-1 combines with J gene TRBJ2-5, with D hard to call. Germline CDR1 reads DFQATT; CDR2 reads SNEGSKA (reference sequence). CDR3 length equals 11 residues. The germline V and J ends were trimmed by 7 bases and 3 bases, with 9 bases remaining between them.

A few counts support this clonotype. This sequence joins TRBV5-1 and TRBJ2-7; the match to TRBD1 covers 9 bases. V was pared by 4 bases and J by 9 bases, with 8 bases of the junction left unmatched. Germline-derived CDR1 and CDR2 are SGHRS and YFSETQ. CDR3 length: 13 residues. The CDR3 region has the DNA TGCGCCAGCAGCCAACAGGGGGCATATGCGCAGTACTTC. Its translation is CASSQQGAYAQYF.

The genes are TRBV30 and TRBJ2-1; 9 bases are a match to TRBD2. The CDR3 has 16 residues. Germline V lookup: CDR1 GTSNPN, CDR2 SVGIG (reference sequence). J gave up 2 bases and V 4 bases, and 9 bases lay outside the gene matches. CDR3 residues: CAWKGRTSVTYNEQFF. For the CDR3, the DNA is TGTGCCTGGAAGGGGAGGACTAGCGTTACCTACAATGAGCAGTTCTTC.

This clonotype was picked up many times. The gene calls are TRBV12-3 or TRBV12-4 and TRBJ1-1; 9 nucleotides line up with TRBD1. CDR3 length: 14 amino acids. The V segment lost 4 bases and the J segment 4 bases; nucleotides outside the gene matches: 4. This chain's CDR3 is CASSWTGAITEAFF. The CDR3 coding sequence is TGTGCCAGCAGTTGGACAGGGGCGATCACTGAAGCTTTCTTT.

This clonotype has ten or more counts. The chain combines TRBV6-5 with TRBJ2-2; D may correspond to TRBD1 or TRBD2 (5 bases each). There are 14 residues in the CDR3. V lost 2 bases and J lost 4, with 8 bases in between. Germline CDR1 MNHEY, CDR2 SVGAGI. The CDR3 is CASSYEGRTGELFF. The CDR3 region has the DNA TGTGCCAGCAGTTACGAGGGACGCACCGGGGAGCTGTTTTTT.